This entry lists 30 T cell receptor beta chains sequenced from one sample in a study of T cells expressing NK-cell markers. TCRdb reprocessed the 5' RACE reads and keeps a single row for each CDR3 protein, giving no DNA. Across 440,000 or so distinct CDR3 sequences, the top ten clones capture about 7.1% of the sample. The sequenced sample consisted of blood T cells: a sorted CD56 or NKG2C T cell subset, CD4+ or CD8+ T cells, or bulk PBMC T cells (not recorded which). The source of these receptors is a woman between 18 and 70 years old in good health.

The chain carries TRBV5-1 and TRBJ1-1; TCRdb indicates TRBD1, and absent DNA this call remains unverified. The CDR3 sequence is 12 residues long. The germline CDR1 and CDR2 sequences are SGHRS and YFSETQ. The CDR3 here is CASSWDSSEAFF.

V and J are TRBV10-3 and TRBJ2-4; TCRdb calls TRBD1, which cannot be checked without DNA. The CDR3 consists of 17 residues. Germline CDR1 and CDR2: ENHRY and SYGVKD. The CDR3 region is CAISELDSLSAKNIQYF.

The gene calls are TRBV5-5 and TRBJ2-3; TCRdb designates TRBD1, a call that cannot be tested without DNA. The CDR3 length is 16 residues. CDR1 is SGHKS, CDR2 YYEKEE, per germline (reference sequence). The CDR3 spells CASSRAGTPSTDTQYF. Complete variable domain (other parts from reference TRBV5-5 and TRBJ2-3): DAGVTQSPTHLIKTRGQQVTLRCSPISGHKSVSWYQQVLGQGPQFIFQYYEKEERGRGNFPDRFSARQFPNYSSELNVNALLLGDSALYLCASSRAGTPSTDTQYFGPGTRLTVL.

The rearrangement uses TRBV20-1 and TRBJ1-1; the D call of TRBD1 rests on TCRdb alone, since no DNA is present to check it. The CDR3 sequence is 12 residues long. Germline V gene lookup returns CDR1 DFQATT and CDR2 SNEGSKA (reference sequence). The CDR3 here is CSATQGNTEAFF.

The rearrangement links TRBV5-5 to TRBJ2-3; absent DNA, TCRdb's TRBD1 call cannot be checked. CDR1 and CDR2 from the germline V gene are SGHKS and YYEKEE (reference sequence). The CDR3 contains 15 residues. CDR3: CASSLFQGSPDTQYF.

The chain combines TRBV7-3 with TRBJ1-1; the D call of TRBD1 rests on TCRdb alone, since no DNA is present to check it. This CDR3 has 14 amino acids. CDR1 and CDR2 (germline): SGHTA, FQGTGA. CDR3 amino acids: CASSFSRGNTEAFF. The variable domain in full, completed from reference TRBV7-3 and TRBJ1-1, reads GAGVSQTPSNKVTEKGKYVELRCDPISGHTALYWYRQSLGQGPEFLIYFQGTGAADDSGLPNDRFFAVRPEGSVSTLKIQRTERGDSAVYLCASSFSRGNTEAFFGQGTRLTVV.

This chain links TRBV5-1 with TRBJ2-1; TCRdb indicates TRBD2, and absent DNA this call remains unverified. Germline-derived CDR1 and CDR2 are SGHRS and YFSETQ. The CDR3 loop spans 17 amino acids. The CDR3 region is CASSFVGGTGGRDEQFF. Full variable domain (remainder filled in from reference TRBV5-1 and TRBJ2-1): KAGVTQTPRYLIKTRGQQVTLSCSPISGHRSVSWYQQTPGQGLQFLFEYFSETQRNKGNFPGRFSGRQFSNSRSEMNVSTLELGDSALYLCASSFVGGTGGRDEQFFGPGTRLTVL.

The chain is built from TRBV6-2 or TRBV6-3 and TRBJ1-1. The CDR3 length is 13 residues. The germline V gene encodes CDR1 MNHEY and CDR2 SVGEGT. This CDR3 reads CASSYPKDTEAFF.

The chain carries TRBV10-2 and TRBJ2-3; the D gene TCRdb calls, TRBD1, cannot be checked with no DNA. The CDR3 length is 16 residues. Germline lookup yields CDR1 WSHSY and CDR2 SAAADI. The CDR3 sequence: CASSEVLRGGTDTQYF.

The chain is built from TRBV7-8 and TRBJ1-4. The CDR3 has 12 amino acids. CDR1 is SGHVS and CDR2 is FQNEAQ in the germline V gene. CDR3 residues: CATWTENEKLFF.

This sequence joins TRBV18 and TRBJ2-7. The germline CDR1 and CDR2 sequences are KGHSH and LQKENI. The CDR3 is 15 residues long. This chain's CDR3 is CASSPFQDSSYEQYF.

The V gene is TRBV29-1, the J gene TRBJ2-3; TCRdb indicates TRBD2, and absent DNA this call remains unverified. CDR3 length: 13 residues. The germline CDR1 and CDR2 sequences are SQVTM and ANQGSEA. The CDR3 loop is CSVRLAGGDTQYF.

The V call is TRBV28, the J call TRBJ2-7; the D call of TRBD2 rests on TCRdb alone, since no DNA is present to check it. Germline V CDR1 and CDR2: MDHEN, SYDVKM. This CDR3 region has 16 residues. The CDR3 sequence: CASSVGLAARPSEQYF.

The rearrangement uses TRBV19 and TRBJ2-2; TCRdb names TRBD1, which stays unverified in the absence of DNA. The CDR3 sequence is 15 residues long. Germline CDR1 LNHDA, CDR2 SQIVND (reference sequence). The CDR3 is CAMRTGGMGTGELFF.

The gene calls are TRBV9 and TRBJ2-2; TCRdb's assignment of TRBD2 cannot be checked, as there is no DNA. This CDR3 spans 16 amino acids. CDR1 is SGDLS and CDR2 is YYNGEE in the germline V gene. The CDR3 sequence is CASSGSGRVIAGELFF.

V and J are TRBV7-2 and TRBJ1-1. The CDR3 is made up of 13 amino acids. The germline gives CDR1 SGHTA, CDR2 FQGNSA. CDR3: CASSQNIGTEAFF.

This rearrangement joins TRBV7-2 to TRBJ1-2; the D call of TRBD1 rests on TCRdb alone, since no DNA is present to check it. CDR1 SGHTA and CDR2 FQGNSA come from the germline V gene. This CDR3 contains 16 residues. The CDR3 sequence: CASSLGPQGFGHGYTF.

The CDR3 loop is CASRGTGVTDTQYF. The V and J genes are TRBV5-1 and TRBJ2-3; TCRdb's D gene call, TRBD1, goes unchecked for lack of DNA. CDR1 and CDR2 from the germline V gene are SGHRS and YFSETQ. This CDR3 region has 14 residues.

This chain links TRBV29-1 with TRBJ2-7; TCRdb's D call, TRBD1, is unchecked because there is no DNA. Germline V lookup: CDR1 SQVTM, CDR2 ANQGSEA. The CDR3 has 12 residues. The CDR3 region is CSVGRESDEQYF.

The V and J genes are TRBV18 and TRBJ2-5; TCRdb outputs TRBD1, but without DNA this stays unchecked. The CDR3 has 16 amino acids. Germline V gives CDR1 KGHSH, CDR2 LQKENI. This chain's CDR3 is CASSPATGQGRETQYF.

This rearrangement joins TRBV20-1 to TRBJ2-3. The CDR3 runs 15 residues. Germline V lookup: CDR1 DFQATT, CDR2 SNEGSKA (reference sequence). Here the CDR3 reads CSARDRITSTDTQYF.

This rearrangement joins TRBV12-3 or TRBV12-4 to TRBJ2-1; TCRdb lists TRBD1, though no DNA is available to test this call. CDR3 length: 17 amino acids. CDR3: CASSLGSGDLAYNEQFF.

CDR3 region: CASSFYSLRTGSTEAFF. The chain uses TRBV27 and TRBJ1-1; TCRdb outputs TRBD1, but without DNA this stays unchecked. This CDR3 has 17 residues. Germline-derived CDR1 and CDR2 are MNHEY and SMNVEV (reference sequence).

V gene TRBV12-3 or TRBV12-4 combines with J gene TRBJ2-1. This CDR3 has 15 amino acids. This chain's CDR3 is CASSPAERFYNEQFF.

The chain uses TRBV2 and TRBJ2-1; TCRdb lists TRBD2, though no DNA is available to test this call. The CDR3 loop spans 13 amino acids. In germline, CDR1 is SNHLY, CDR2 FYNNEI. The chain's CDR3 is CASSEAQGGEQFF. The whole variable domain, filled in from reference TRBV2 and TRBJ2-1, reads EPEVTQTPSHQVTQMGQEVILRCVPISNHLYFYWYRQILGQKVEFLVSFYNNEISEKSEIFDDQFSVERPDGSNFTLKIRSTKLEDSAMYFCASSEAQGGEQFFGPGTRLTVL.

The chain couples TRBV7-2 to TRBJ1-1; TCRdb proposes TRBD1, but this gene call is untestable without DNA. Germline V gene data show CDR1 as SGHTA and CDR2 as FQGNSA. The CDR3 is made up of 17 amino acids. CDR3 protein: CASSLGAPVRGNTEAFF.

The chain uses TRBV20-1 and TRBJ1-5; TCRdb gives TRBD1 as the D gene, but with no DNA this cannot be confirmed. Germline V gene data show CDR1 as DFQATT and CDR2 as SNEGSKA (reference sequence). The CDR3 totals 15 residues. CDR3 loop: CSASDRGFGNQPQHF.

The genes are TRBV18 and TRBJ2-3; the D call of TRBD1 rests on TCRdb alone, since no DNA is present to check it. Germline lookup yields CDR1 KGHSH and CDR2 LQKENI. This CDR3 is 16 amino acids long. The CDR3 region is CASSPIIDRGVDTQYF.

CDR3 in amino acids: CAARSRGLNEQFF. The rearrangement uses TRBV3-1 and TRBJ2-1. The CDR3 spans 13 residues. The germline V gene encodes CDR1 LGHDT and CDR2 YNNKEL (reference sequence).

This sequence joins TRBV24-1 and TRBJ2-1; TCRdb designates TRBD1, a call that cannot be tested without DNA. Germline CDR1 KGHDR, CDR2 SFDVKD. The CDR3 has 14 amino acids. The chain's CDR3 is CATERDRGCNEQFF.